Listed below are T cell receptor beta chains from one sample, sequenced in a study of cytomegalovirus exposure and HLA in healthy donors. Produced via immunoSEQ multiplex PCR; TCRdb's table is partial and in-frame only. The sample carries around 150,000 clones, more than 60% recorded once. Sequenced: PBMCs. These receptors were taken from a male donor in good health and CMV-seronegative. CDR3s include the opening cysteine and the closing phenylalanine or tryptophan. A D gene is named only where the DNA matches it firmly. Only part of the rows carry a size: once, few, many, or a class if the clone is expanded.

v_gene	abundance	j_gene	d_gene	CDR3nt	CDR3aa
TRBV18	NA	TRBJ2-7	NA	TGTGCCAGCTCACCAGCGAGGGAGAGCTACGAGCAGTACTTC	CASSPARESYEQYF
TRBV2	NA	TRBJ2-7	NA	TGTGCCAGCAGGGGGCACTACGAGCAGTACTTC	CASRGHYEQYF
TRBV7-9	few	TRBJ1-4	NA	TGTGCCAGCAGCTTAGACACAACTAATGAAAAACTGTTTTTT	CASSLDTTNEKLFF
TRBV5-4	NA	TRBJ2-1	TRBD1	TGTGCCAGCAGCCAGGGGGCTAACAATGAGCAGTTCTTC	CASSQGANNEQFF
TRBV4-2	NA	TRBJ2-7	NA	TGTGCCAGCAGCCAAGGACGGAGAGGAACCGGAGACGAGCAGTACTTC	CASSQGRRGTGDEQYF
TRBV29-1	few	TRBJ1-1	TRBD1	TGCAGCGCAGACAGGGGGCTTAGCACTGAAGCTTTCTTT	CSADRGLSTEAFF
TRBV14	few	TRBJ2-2	TRBD1	TGTGCCAGCAGCCCCCATACCCGGACAGGGGGCGGAGGAGGGGAGCTGTTTTTT	CASSPHTRTGGGGGELFF
TRBV2	NA	TRBJ1-6	NA	TGTGCCAGCAGTGACAGGGATTGGAATTCACCCCTCCACTTT	CASSDRDWNSPLHF
TRBV5-1	NA	TRBJ1-6	TRBD1	TGCGCCAGCAGCTTAGGACAGGGGCAAATTTATAATTCACCCCTCCACTTT	CASSLGQGQIYNSPLHF
TRBV6-5	NA	TRBJ2-5	NA	TGTGCCAGCAGCCCCCTAGTGTCGGAGACCCAGTACTTC	CASSPLVSETQYF
TRBV7-3	NA	TRBJ1-2	NA	TGTGCCAGCAGCCCCGGACAAGACTATGGCTACACCTTC	CASSPGQDYGYTF
TRBV30	NA	TRBJ1-6	NA	TGTGCCTGGAGTCAACAGGAGGGAAATTCACCCCTCCACTTT	CAWSQQEGNSPLHF
TRBV7-8	NA	TRBJ2-7	NA	TGTGCCAGCAGCAGGCGCTTTCGGACAGAGCAGTACTTC	CASSRRFRTEQYF
TRBV15	once	TRBJ2-3	NA	TGTGCCACCAGCAGAGATAATTTCAGGGGCACAGATACGCAGTATTTT	CATSRDNFRGTDTQYF
TRBV6-1	few	TRBJ2-3	TRBD1	TGTGCCAGCAGTGACCGGACAGGGGAGGATACGCAGTATTTT	CASSDRTGEDTQYF
TRBV7-2	few	TRBJ2-1	NA	TGTGCCAGCGGGCGAGAGGGGGAGTGGAATGAGCAGTTCTTC	CASGREGEWNEQFF
TRBV27	NA	TRBJ1-2	NA	TGTGCCCGCAGTTCCATACGGGTCCAAGGGGGCTATGGCTACACCTTC	CARSSIRVQGGYGYTF
TRBV15	few	TRBJ1-5	NA	TGTGCCACCAGCAGAGACAGGATTAGCAATCAGCCCCAGCATTTT	CATSRDRISNQPQHF